This passage covers 31 T cell receptor beta chains from one sample sequenced in a study of cytomegalovirus exposure and HLA in healthy donors. TCRdb's copy holds only in-frame clones and misses some; the assay was immunoSEQ multiplex PCR. The table includes roughly 220,000 clones, around nine tenths detected once. Sequences were obtained from PBMCs. These receptors were collected from a young woman in good health and CMV-seronegative.

This chain uses TRBV18 with TRBJ2-7; maybe TRBD2 (6 bases). Trimming removed 6 bases at V and 0 bases at J, with 9 bases between. Germline V gene lookup returns CDR1 KGHSH and CDR2 LQKENI. This CDR3 has 13 amino acids. CDR3 sequence: CASSWRDSYEQYF. The CDR3 DNA reads as TGTGCCAGCTCTTGGCGGGACTCCTACGAGCAGTACTTC.

The rearrangement uses TRBV28 and TRBJ1-3, with 7 bases aligning to TRBD1. Germline CDR1 and CDR2: MDHEN and SYDVKM. Trimming took 5 bases from V and 2 from J; bases not matched to a gene: 6. CDR3 length: 15 residues. The CDR3 sequence is CASSIMTGTGNTIYF. CDR3 coding DNA: TGTGCCAGCAGTATCATGACAGGGACTGGAAACACCATATATTTT. Supplemented by reference TRBV28 and TRBJ1-3, the full variable domain reads DVKVTQSSRYLVKRTGEKVFLECVQDMDHENMFWYRQDPGLGLRLIYFSYDVKMKEKGDIPEGYSVSREKKERFSLILESASTNQTSMYLCASSIMTGTGNTIYFGEGSWLTVV.

The J gene is TRBJ2-5, the V gene TRBV7-7; 8 positions agree with TRBD2. The CDR3 covers 17 residues. Germline V gene data show CDR1 as SSHAT and CDR2 as FNYEAQ (reference sequence). Trimming took 5 bases from V and 2 from J; bases not matched to a gene: 13. The chain's CDR3 is CASSKGLANLIQETQYF. In DNA form, the CDR3 reads TGTGCCAGCAGCAAAGGACTAGCCAATTTGATTCAAGAGACCCAGTACTTC.

J is TRBJ2-7 and V is TRBV10-3, with a weak D call TRBD2 (6 bases). V was cut by 2 bases and J by 2 bases, with 13 bases left in between. The germline V gene encodes CDR1 ENHRY and CDR2 SYGVKD. CDR3 length: 15 amino acids. This CDR3 reads CAISEGGTGAYEQYF. CDR3 bases: TGTGCCATCAGTGAGGGCGGGACGGGGGCCTACGAGCAGTACTTC.

V is TRBV25-1 and J is TRBJ1-3, with D possibly being TRBD1 (6 bases). Germline V gene lookup returns CDR1 MGHDK and CDR2 SYGVNS. Between the trimmed V and J ends, which lost 5 bases and 0 bases, there was a span of 17 bases. The CDR3 is 17 residues long. As DNA, the CDR3 is TGTGCCAGCAGTATTACCCGGGACATTTACTCTGGAAACACCATATATTTT. It is translated as CASSITRDIYSGNTIYF.

J is TRBJ2-4 and V is TRBV28; 8 bases match TRBD1. CDR3 length: 15 residues. V trimming: 6 bases; J trimming: 5 bases; junction bases outside the gene matches: 9. CDR1 MDHEN and CDR2 SYDVKM come from the germline V gene. The CDR3 DNA follows: TGTGCCAGCAGGTACGACAGGGGACTCCAAAACATTCAGTACTTC. Translated, it gives CASRYDRGLQNIQYF.

The chain couples TRBV6-6 to TRBJ2-3, with TRBD2 identical over 7 bases. This CDR3 has 14 residues. V gave up 8 bases and J gave up 2 bases; unmatched junction bases: 7. Germline CDR1 MNHNY, CDR2 SVGAGI (reference sequence). The chain's CDR3 is CASHARGDTDTQYF. CDR3 coding DNA: TGTGCCAGCCACGCTCGGGGGGACACAGATACGCAGTATTTT.

The CDR3 coding sequence is TGTGCCAGTAGTATAGATTATCGAGAAGTCCCAACGAGATACGAGCAGTACTTC. Its translation is CASSIDYREVPTRYEQYF. The J gene is TRBJ2-7, the V gene TRBV19, with no clear D. CDR1 is LNHDA and CDR2 is SQIVND in the germline V gene (reference sequence). Trimming took off 0 bases at V and 4 bases at J, with 22 bases between the two ends. CDR3 length: 18 residues.

The chain couples TRBV1 to TRBJ2-7; the table's TRBD2 call for D was not verified on the DNA. TRBV1 is a listed pseudogene. The CDR3 runs 18 residues. In DNA, the CDR3 is TGCACCAGCAGCCAAGATCGTCTAGCGGGAGGTATCCACTACGAGCAGTACTTC. Amino acids: CTSSQDRLAGGIHYEQYF.

The rearrangement links TRBV7-2 to TRBJ2-1; 9 positions match TRBD2. The trim removed 6 bases at V and 1 base at J, leaving 7 bases unmatched. This CDR3 is 16 amino acids long. Germline V lookup: CDR1 SGHTA, CDR2 FQGNSA. The CDR3 bases are TGTGCCAGCAGTAAATTAGCGGGAGAGTCCTACAATGAGCAGTTCTTC. It codes for CASSKLAGESYNEQFF.

V and J are TRBV5-1 and TRBJ1-1, with D possibly being TRBD1 (5 bases). Germline V gene sequence: CDR1 SGHRS, CDR2 YFSETQ. The CDR3 contains 14 residues. Between the trimmed V and J ends, which lost 4 bases and 4 bases, there was a span of 14 bases. DNA for the CDR3: TGCGCCAGCAGCACAGCAGGGCCCGGCACTGAAGCTTTCTTT. This gives the protein CASSTAGPGTEAFF.

This clone has a single count. This chain joins TRBV5-4 and TRBJ2-1; TRBD2 aligns across 7 bases. The junction had 3 bases not matched to a gene; V was cut back by 0 bases and J by 0 bases. Germline V CDR1 and CDR2: SGHNT, YYREEE (reference sequence). The CDR3 length is 16 residues. CDR3 DNA: TGTGCCAGCAGCTTGGGGAGCGGGAACTCCTACAATGAGCAGTTCTTC. Protein: CASSLGSGNSYNEQFF.

V usage is TRBV29-1 and J usage is TRBJ1-4; possibly TRBD1 for D (6 bases). The CDR3 extends over 14 amino acids. Germline loops: CDR1 SQVTM, CDR2 ANQGSEA. Trimming pared 6 bases from V and 4 bases from J, leaving 15 bases between. The DNA for the CDR3 is TGCAGCGTGGCCGCCGGGACACGTAATGAAAAACTGTTTTTT. This translates into CSVAAGTRNEKLFF.

The V call is TRBV9, the J call TRBJ2-7; 8 bases are a match to TRBD1. V trimming: 7 bases; J trimming: 6 bases; junction bases outside the gene matches: 9. CDR3 length: 13 residues. CDR1 is SGDLS, CDR2 YYNGEE, per germline. CDR3 in amino acids: CASEFGTGGEQYF. CDR3 sequence (DNA): TGTGCCAGCGAGTTCGGGACAGGAGGCGAGCAGTACTTC.

The chain has TRBV13 and TRBJ2-7; D possibly corresponds to TRBD2 (6 bases). Looked up from germline, CDR1 is PRHDT and CDR2 is FYEKMQ (reference sequence). CDR3 length: 14 amino acids. V lost 5 bases and J 6 bases, leaving 17 bases between the germline ends. The CDR3 nucleotides are TGTGCCAGCAGCCGATCGACTAGACCCATCGAGCAGTACTTC. As protein: CASSRSTRPIEQYF.

The V call is TRBV4-1, the J call TRBJ2-7; D might be TRBD2 (5 bases). Germline V CDR1 and CDR2: MGHRA, YSYEKL. V was trimmed by 1 base and J by 2 bases, leaving 12 bases between them. This CDR3 has 15 amino acids. CDR3 amino acids: CASSQGPGYAYEQYF. For the CDR3, the DNA is TGCGCCAGCAGCCAAGGTCCGGGATATGCCTACGAGCAGTACTTC.

V is TRBV6-1 and J is TRBJ2-3; D is unclear. V was trimmed by 4 bases and J by 6 bases, leaving 17 bases between them. Germline V gene data show CDR1 as MNHNS and CDR2 as SASEGT. This CDR3 region has 15 residues. The CDR3: CASSVDLVATDTQYF. The CDR3 DNA reads as TGTGCCAGCAGTGTCGACCTAGTGGCCACGGATACGCAGTATTTT.

This CDR3 reads CSVDRLGVSYEQYF. CDR3 nucleotides: TGCAGCGTTGACCGTCTCGGAGTGTCCTACGAGCAGTACTTC. This chain joins TRBV29-1 and TRBJ2-7; D gene unclear. Germline V lookup: CDR1 SQVTM, CDR2 ANQGSEA. The CDR3 runs to 14 residues. V dropped 3 bases and J dropped 1 base, with 13 bases sitting between them.

The chain recombines TRBV10-1 with TRBJ1-1; no definite D call. CDR3 size: 13 residues. V gave up 6 bases and J gave up 1 base, with 9 bases separating them. Germline V gives CDR1 WNHNN, CDR2 SYGVQD (reference sequence). The CDR3 here is CASRLNTNTEAFF. In DNA, the CDR3 is TGCGCCAGCAGACTCAATACGAACACTGAAGCTTTCTTT.

This chain connects TRBV29-1 to TRBJ2-3, with 9 bases fitting TRBD2. Germline CDR1 reads SQVTM; CDR2 reads ANQGSEA. The CDR3 is 16 residues long. Unmatched junction bases numbered 13, after V lost 3 bases and J lost 6 bases. CDR3 residues: CSVDSVASGRMDTQYF. The CDR3 region has the DNA TGCAGCGTTGACTCGGTAGCGAGCGGGAGGATGGATACGCAGTATTTT.

The V gene is TRBV28, the J gene TRBJ2-1; 7 bases match TRBD2. V dropped 5 bases and J dropped 4; count of bases not matched to a gene: 5. The CDR3 totals 14 residues. The germline CDR1 and CDR2 sequences are MDHEN and SYDVKM. This CDR3 is CASSLSGTYNEQFF. DNA for the CDR3: TGTGCCAGCAGTCTCAGCGGGACGTACAATGAGCAGTTCTTC.

The CDR3 loop is CASSQAGIYNEQFF. The CDR3 nucleotides read TGCGCCAGCAGCCAAGCGGGAATCTACAATGAGCAGTTCTTC. The chain has TRBV4-1 and TRBJ2-1, with D tentatively TRBD2 (5 bases). Trimming cost V 1 base and J 3 bases, with 7 bases left between them. The germline V gene has CDR1 MGHRA and CDR2 YSYEKL. The CDR3 has 14 residues.

J is TRBJ2-1 and V is TRBV6-5, with a weak D call TRBD1 (6 bases). The V end lost 0 bases, the J end lost 7 bases, and 16 bases lay between the germline ends. The CDR3 extends over 16 amino acids. Germline CDR1 MNHEY, CDR2 SVGAGI. The CDR3 sequence is CASSYSTARGHNEQFF. CDR3 nucleotide sequence: TGTGCCAGCAGTTACTCGACGGCCAGGGGTCATAATGAGCAGTTCTTC.

This rearrangement joins TRBV6-1 to TRBJ2-7, with 12 bases that match TRBD1. The length of the CDR3 is 15 residues. J was trimmed by 5 bases and V by 3 bases; bases with no gene match: 5. Germline CDR1 MNHNS, CDR2 SASEGT. The CDR3: CASSEGQGASHEQYF. The CDR3, as DNA: TGTGCCAGCAGTGAGGGACAGGGGGCGAGCCACGAGCAGTACTTC.

As DNA, the CDR3 is TGTGCCAGCAGCCCGCGGGGACTAGCGGGAGTCTCCTACGAGCAGTACTTC. Translation gives CASSPRGLAGVSYEQYF. The chain combines TRBV7-9 with TRBJ2-7; 14 bases line up with TRBD2. Trimming at V came to 5 bases and at J to 0 bases, leaving 6 bases not matched to a gene. The CDR3 sequence is 17 residues long. Germline-derived CDR1 and CDR2 are SEHNR and FQNEAQ (reference sequence).

V gene TRBV7-6 combines with J gene TRBJ2-2; weak D call: TRBD2 (5 bases). With 2 bases removed from V and 0 bases from J, the gap between germline ends came to 13 bases. The CDR3 sequence is 17 residues long. CDR1 SGHVS and CDR2 FNYEAQ come from the germline V gene. CDR3 nucleotide sequence: TGTGCCAGCAGCTTAAGGCTAAGCGGAGCGAACACCGGGGAGCTGTTTTTT. This gives the protein CASSLRLSGANTGELFF. Using reference TRBV7-6 and TRBJ2-2 for the parts outside the CDR3, the full variable domain is GAGVSQSPRYKVTKRGQDVALRCDPISGHVSLYWYRQALGQGPEFLTYFNYEAQQDKSGLPNDRFSAERPEGSISTLTIQRTEQRDSAMYRCASSLRLSGANTGELFFGEGSRLTVL.

In regard to this clone: This CDR3 is also generated by other DNA sequences in the sample. The chain carries TRBV19 and TRBJ1-1, with D possibly being TRBD1 (5 bases). The V gene lost 4 bases and the J gene lost 0 bases, with 6 bases spanning the gap. Germline CDR1 reads LNHDA; CDR2 reads SQIVND (reference sequence). CDR3 length equals 13 residues. The CDR3 region has the DNA TGTGCCAGTAGTACGACAGTGAACACTGAAGCTTTCTTT. It translates to CASSTTVNTEAFF.

V gene TRBV11-1 combines with J gene TRBJ2-1; 9 bases match TRBD2. Germline loops: CDR1 SGHAT, CDR2 FQDESV (reference sequence). The CDR3 extends over 19 amino acids. After removal of 7 bases from V and 8 bases from J, the junction contained 24 bases not matched to a gene. This CDR3 is CASNPRGGLAKIQGHEQFF. The CDR3 coding sequence is TGTGCCAGCAATCCTCGGGGGGGACTAGCTAAGATTCAGGGACATGAGCAGTTCTTC. The complete variable domain, with remaining parts taken from reference TRBV11-1 and TRBJ2-1, reads EAEVAQSPRYKITEKSQAVAFWCDPISGHATLYWYRQILGQGPELLVQFQDESVVDDSQLPKDRFSAERLKGVDSTLKIQPAELGDSAMYLCASNPRGGLAKIQGHEQFFGPGTRLTVL.

The J gene is TRBJ2-7, the V gene TRBV4-1; possibly TRBD2 for D (5 bases). The ends were cut back, 4 bases at V and 7 bases at J, with 23 bases in the middle. Germline loops: CDR1 MGHRA, CDR2 YSYEKL. There are 16 residues in the CDR3. The CDR3 is CASSPDSWPPPGEQYF. The CDR3 coding sequence is TGCGCCAGCAGCCCAGACTCCTGGCCTCCGCCGGGAGAGCAGTACTTC.

The chain joins TRBV5-1 to TRBJ1-1, with 7 bases lining up with TRBD1. This CDR3 spans 16 amino acids. Germline CDR1 reads SGHRS; CDR2 reads YFSETQ. The V and J ends lost 0 bases and 3 bases, in that order; junction bases with no gene match: 8. CDR3 sequence (DNA): TGCGCCAGCAGCTTGGGGTCCGGGACAGTCGACACTGAAGCTTTCTTT. Translated, it gives CASSLGSGTVDTEAFF.

This rearrangement joins TRBV19 to TRBJ1-4; TRBD1 aligns across 12 bases. The CDR3 covers 16 residues. CDR1 and CDR2 from the germline V gene are LNHDA and SQIVND (reference sequence). Germline trimming cut 5 bases from V and 8 bases from J; bases unmatched to any gene: 9. CDR3 amino acids: CASSPGTGGEREKLFF. CDR3 DNA sequence: TGTGCCAGTAGTCCAGGGACAGGGGGCGAAAGGGAAAAACTGTTTTTT. Complete variable domain (other parts from reference TRBV19 and TRBJ1-4): DGGITQSPKYLFRKEGQNVTLSCEQNLNHDAMYWYRQDPGQGLRLIYYSQIVNDFQKGDIAEGYSVSREKKESFPLTVTSAQKNPTAFYLCASSPGTGGEREKLFFGSGTQLSVL.